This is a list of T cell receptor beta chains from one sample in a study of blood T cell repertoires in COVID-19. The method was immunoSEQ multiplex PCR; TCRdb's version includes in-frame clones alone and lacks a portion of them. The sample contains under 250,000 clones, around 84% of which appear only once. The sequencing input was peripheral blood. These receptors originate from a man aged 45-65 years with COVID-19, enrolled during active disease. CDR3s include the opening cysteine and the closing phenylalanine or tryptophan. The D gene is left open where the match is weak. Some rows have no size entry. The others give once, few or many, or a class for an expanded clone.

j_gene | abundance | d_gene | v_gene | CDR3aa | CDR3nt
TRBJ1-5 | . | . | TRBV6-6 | CASISGVSNQPQHF | TGTGCCAGCATCTCAGGGGTTAGCAATCAGCCCCAGCATTTT
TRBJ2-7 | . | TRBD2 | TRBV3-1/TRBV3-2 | CASSQSFGAGVVYF | TGTGCCAGCAGCCAATCTTTTGGAGCGGGGGTGGTATACTTC
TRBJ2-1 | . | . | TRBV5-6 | CASSFVAASSYNEQFF | TGTGCCAGCAGCTTCGTAGCGGCTAGCTCCTACAATGAGCAGTTCTTC
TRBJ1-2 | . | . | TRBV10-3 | CAIRDYYGYTF | TGTGCCATCAGGGACTATTATGGCTACACCTTC
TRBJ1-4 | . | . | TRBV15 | CATSRDAGSEKLFF | TGTGCCACCAGCAGAGATGCAGGTTCGGAAAAACTGTTTTTT
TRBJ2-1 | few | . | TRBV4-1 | CASSQELRFEQFF | TGCGCCAGCAGCCAAGAATTACGGTTTGAGCAGTTCTTC
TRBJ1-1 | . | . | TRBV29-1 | CSVDPRGGAMNTEAFF | TGCAGCGTTGACCCCAGGGGTGGTGCCATGAACACTGAAGCTTTCTTT
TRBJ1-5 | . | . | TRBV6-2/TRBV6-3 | CASSPHTDSNQPQHF | TGTGCCAGCAGCCCCCATACAGATAGCAATCAGCCCCAGCATTTT
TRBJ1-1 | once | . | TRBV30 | CAWSVLSVSEAFF | TGTGCCTGGAGTGTACTTAGCGTTTCTGAAGCTTTCTTT
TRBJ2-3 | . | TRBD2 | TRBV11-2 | CASSLGGLAGVIRPDTQYF | TGTGCCAGCAGCTTAGGGGGACTAGCGGGAGTTATTCGCCCAGATACGCAGTATTTT
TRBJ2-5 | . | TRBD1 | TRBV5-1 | CASSGGQGEETQYF | TGCGCCAGCAGCGGGGGACAGGGGGAAGAGACCCAGTACTTC
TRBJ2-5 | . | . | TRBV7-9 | CASSLDSSNLLGGSETQYF | TGTGCCAGCAGCTTAGATTCTTCTAATTTGTTAGGGGGTAGCGAGACCCAGTACTTC
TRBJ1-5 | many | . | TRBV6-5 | CASRGGSNQPQHF | TGTGCCAGCAGGGGGGGAAGCAATCAGCCCCAGCATTTT
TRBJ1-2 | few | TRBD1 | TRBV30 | CAWKGTGGYTF | TGTGCCTGGAAAGGGACAGGAGGCTACACCTTC
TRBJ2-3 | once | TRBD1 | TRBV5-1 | CASSLGQGPFTDTQYF | TGCGCCAGCAGCTTGGGACAGGGGCCGTTCACAGATACGCAGTATTTT
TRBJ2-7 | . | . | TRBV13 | CASSLGRGYEQYF | TGTGCCAGCAGCTTAGGGCGGGGCTACGAGCAGTACTTC